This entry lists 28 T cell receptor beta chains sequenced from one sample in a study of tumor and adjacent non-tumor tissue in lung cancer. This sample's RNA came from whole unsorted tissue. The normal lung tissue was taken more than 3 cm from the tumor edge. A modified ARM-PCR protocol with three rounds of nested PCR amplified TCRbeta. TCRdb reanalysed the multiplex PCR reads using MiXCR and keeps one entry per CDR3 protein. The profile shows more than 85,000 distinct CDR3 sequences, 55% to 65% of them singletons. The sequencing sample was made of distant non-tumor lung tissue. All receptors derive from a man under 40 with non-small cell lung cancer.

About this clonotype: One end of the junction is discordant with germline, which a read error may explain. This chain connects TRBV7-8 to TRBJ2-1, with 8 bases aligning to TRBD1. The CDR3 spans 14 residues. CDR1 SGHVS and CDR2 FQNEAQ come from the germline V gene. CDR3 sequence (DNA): TGTGCCTGCAGCTTTCTAACAGGGGGTAATGAGCAGTTCTTC. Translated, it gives CACSFLTGGNEQFF. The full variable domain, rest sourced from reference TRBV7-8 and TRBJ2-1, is GAGVSQSPRYKVAKRGQDVALRCDPISGHVSLFWYQQALGQGPEFLTYFQNEAQLDKSGLPSDRFFAERPEGSVSTLKIQRTQQEDSAVYLCACSFLTGGNEQFFGPGTRLTVL.

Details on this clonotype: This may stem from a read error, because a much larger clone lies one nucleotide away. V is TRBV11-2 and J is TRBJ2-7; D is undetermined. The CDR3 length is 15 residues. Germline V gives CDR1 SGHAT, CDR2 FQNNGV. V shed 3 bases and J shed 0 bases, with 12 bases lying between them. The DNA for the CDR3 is TGTGCCAGCAGCTTGAGTTCTCAGACCTCCTACGAGCAGTACTTC. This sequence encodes CASSLSSQTSYEQYF.

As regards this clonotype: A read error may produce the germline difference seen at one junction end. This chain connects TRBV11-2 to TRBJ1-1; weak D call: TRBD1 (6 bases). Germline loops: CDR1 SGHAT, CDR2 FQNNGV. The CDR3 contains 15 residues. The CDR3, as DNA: TGTGCCAGCAGCTTAGGTCAGGGGATGAACACTGAGGCTTTCTTT. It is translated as CASSLGQGMNTEAFF.

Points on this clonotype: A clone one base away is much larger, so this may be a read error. The CDR3, as DNA: TGCAGCGTTCGTGGGACAGGGTGGAGAGAAAACTATGGCTACACCTTC. Encoded protein: CSVRGTGWRENYGYTF. The chain combines TRBV29-1 with TRBJ1-2; 9 bases line up with TRBD1. Unmatched junction bases numbered 12, after V lost 5 bases and J lost 2 bases. The CDR3 is 16 residues long. CDR1 SQVTM and CDR2 ANQGSEA come from the germline V gene. Supplemented by reference TRBV29-1 and TRBJ1-2, the full variable domain reads SAVISQKPSRDICQRGTSLTIQCQVDSQVTMMFWYRQQPGQSLTLIATANQGSEATYESGFVIDKFPISRPNLTFSTLTVSNMSPEDSSIYLCSVRGTGWRENYGYTFGSGTRLTVV.

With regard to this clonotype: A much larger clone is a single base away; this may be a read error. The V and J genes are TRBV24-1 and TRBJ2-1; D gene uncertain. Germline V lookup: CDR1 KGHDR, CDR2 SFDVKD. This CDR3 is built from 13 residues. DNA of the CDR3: TGTGCCACCAGCTTAGGCCCACCGGATGAGCAGTCCTTC. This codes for CATSLGPPDEQSF.

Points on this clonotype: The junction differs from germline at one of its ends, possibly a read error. The CDR3 is CANSLDSVTHYGYTF. For the CDR3, the DNA is TGTGCCAACAGCTTGGACAGCGTGACTCACTATGGCTACACCTTC. The V gene is TRBV5-5, the J gene TRBJ1-2, with a weak D call TRBD1 (6 bases). The CDR3 has 15 amino acids. Germline values: CDR1 SGHKS, CDR2 YYEKEE (reference sequence).

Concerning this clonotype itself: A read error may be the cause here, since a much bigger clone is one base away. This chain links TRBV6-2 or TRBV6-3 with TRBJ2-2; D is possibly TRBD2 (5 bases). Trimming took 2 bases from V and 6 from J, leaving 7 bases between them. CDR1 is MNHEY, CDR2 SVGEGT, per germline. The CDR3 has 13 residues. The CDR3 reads CASSYPGSGELFF. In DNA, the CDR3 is TGTGCCAGCAGTTACCCGGGGTCCGGGGAGCTGTTTTTT.

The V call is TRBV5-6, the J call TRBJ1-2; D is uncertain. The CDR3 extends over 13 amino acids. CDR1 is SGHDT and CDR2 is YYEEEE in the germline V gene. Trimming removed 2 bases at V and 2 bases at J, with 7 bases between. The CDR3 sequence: CASSFGRNYGYTF. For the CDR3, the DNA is TGTGCCAGCAGCTTTGGCAGGAACTATGGCTACACCTTC.

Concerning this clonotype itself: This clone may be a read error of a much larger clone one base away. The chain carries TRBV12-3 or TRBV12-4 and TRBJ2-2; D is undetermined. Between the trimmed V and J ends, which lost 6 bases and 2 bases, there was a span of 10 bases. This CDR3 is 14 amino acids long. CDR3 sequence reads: CASRSDPNTGELFF. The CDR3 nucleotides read TGTGCCAGCAGGAGCGATCCTAACACCGGGGAGCTGTTTTTT.

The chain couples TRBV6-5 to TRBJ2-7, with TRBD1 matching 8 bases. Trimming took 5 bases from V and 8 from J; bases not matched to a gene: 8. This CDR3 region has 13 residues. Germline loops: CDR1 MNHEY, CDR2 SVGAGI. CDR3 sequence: CASSPDRAYKQYF. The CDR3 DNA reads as TGTGCCAGCAGTCCGGACAGGGCTTATAAGCAGTACTTC.

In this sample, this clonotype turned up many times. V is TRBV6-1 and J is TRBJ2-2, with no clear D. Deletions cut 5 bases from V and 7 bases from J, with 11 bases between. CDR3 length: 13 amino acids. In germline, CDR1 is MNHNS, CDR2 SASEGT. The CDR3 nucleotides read TGTGCCAGCAGTACCACGGTTGGCGGGGAGCTGTTTTTT. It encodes CASSTTVGGELFF.

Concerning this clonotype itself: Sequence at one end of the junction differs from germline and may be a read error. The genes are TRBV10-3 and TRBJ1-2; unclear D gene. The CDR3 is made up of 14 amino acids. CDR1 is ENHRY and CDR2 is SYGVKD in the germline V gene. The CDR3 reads CAISEGHGNYDYTF. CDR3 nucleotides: TGTGCCATCAGTGAGGGTCACGGCAACTATGACTACACCTTC.

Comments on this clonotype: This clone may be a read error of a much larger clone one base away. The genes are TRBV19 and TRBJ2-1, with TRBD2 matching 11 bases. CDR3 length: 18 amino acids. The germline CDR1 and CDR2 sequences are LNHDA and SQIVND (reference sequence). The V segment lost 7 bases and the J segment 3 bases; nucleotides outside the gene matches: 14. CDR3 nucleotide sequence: TGTGCCAGTAAGAAGGGGCTAGCGGGAGGCTCTTACTACAATGAGCAGTTCTTC. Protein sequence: CASKKGLAGGSYYNEQFF. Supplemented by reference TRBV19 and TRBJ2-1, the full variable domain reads DGGITQSPKYLFRKEGQNVTLSCEQNLNHDAMYWYRQDPGQGLRLIYYSQIVNDFQKGDIAEGYSVSREKKESFPLTVTSAQKNPTAFYLCASKKGLAGGSYYNEQFFGPGTRLTVL.

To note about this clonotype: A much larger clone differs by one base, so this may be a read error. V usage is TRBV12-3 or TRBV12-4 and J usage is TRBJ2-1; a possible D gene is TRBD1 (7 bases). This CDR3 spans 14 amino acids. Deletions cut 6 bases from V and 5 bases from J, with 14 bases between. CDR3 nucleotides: TGTGCCAGCAGCTCGGAGGGACAGCACAATGAGCAGTTCTTC. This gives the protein CASSSEGQHNEQFF.

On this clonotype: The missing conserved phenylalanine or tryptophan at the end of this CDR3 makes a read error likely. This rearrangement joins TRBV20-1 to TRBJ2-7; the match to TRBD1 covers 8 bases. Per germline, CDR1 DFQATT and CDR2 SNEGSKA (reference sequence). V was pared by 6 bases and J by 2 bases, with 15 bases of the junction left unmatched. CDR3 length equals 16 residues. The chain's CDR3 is CSAPYVPDRVTYEQYL. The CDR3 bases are TGCAGTGCCCCTTATGTCCCGGACAGGGTCACCTACGAGCAGTACTTG.

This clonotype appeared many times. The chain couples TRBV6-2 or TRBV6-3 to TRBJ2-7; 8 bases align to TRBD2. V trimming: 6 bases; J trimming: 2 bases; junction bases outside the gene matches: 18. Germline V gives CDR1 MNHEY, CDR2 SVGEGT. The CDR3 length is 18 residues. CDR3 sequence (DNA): TGTGCCAGCAGCTTAATCGGAGGGACGGGGGGGGCCGCCTACGAGCAGTACTTC. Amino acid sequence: CASSLIGGTGGAAYEQYF.

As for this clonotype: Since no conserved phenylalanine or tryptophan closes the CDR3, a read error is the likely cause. The CDR3 DNA follows: TGTGCCAGGAGGACGACAGGGGAACAAACTGAAGCTTTCCTT. Translation gives CARRTTGEQTEAFL. The chain has TRBV6-2 or TRBV6-3 and TRBJ1-1; 8 bases line up with TRBD1. The CDR3 covers 14 residues. With V trimmed by 9 bases and J by 5 bases, 11 bases remained unmatched. Per the germline V gene, CDR1 is MNHEY and CDR2 is SVGEGT.

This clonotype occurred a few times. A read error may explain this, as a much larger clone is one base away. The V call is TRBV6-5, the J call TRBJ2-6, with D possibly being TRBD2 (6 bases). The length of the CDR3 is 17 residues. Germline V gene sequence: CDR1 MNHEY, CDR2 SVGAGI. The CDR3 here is CASSYGDSSSGANVPTF. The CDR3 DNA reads TGTGCCAGCAGTTACGGGGACTCCTCTTCTGGGGCCAACGTCCCGACTTTC.

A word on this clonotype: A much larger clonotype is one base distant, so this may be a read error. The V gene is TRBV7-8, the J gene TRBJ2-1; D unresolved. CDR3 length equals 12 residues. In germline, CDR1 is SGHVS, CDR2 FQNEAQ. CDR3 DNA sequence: TGTGCCAGCAACTTAGGGTTGGATGAGCAGTTCTTC. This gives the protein CASNLGLDEQFF. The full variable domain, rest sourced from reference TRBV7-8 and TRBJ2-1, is GAGVSQSPRYKVAKRGQDVALRCDPISGHVSLFWYQQALGQGPEFLTYFQNEAQLDKSGLPSDRFFAERPEGSVSTLKIQRTQQEDSAVYLCASNLGLDEQFFGPGTRLTVL.

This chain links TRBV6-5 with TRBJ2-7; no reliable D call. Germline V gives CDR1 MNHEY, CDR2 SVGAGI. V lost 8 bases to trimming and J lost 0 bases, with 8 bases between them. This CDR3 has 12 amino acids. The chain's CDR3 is CASQANSYEQYF. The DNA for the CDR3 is TGTGCCAGCCAGGCCAACTCCTACGAGCAGTACTTC.

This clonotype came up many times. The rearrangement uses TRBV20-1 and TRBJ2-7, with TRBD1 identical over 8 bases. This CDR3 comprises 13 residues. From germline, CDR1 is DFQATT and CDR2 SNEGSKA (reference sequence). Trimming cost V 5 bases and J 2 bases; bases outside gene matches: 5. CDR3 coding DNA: TGCAGTGCTGATGGGACAGGAACCTACGAGCAGTACTTC. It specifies CSADGTGTYEQYF.

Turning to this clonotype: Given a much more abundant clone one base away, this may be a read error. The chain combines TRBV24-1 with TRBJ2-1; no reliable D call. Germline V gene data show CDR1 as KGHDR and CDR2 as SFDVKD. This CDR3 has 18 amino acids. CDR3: CATNDSMATILNYNEQFF. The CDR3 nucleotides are TGTGCCACCAATGATTCGATGGCGACAATACTCAACTACAATGAGCAGTTCTTC.

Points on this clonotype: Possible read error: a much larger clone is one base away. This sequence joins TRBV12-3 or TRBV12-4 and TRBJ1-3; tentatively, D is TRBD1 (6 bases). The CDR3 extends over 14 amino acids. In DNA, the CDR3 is TGTGTCAGCAGTTTAGGGGGCTCTGGAAACACCATATATTTT. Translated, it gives CVSSLGGSGNTIYF.

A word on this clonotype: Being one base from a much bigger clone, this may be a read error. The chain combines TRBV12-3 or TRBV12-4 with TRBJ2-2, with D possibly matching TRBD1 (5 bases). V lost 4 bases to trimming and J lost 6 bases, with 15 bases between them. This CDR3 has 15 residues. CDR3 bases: TGTGCCAGCAGTTGTAATTGGGGCGTTCCCGGGGAGCTGTTTTTT. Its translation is CASSCNWGVPGELFF.

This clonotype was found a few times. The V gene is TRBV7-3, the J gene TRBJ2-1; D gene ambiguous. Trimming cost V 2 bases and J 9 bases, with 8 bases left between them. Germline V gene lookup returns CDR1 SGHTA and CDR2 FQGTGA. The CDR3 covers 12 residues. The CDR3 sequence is CASSLGEGEQFF. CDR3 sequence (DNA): TGTGCCAGCAGCTTAGGCGAAGGTGAGCAGTTCTTC.

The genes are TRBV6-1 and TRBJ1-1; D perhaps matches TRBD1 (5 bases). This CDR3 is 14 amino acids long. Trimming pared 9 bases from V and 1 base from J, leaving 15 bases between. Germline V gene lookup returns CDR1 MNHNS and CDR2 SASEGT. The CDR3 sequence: CARRVDRQNTEAFF. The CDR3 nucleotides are TGTGCCAGGAGAGTCGACAGACAGAACACTGAAGCTTTCTTT.

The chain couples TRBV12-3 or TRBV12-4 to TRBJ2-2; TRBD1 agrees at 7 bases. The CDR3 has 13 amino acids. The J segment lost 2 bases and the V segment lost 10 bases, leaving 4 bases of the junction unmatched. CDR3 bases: TGTGCCATCAGGGGGTTTAACACCGGGGAGCTGTTTTTT. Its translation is CAIRGFNTGELFF.

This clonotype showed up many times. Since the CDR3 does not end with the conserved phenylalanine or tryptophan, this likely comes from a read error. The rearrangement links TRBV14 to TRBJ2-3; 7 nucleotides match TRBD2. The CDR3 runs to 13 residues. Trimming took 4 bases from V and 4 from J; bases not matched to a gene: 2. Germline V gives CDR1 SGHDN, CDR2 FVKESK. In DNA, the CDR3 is TGTGCCAGCAGCCGGGCGGGGGCAGATACGCAGTATTCT. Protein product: CASSRAGADTQYS.